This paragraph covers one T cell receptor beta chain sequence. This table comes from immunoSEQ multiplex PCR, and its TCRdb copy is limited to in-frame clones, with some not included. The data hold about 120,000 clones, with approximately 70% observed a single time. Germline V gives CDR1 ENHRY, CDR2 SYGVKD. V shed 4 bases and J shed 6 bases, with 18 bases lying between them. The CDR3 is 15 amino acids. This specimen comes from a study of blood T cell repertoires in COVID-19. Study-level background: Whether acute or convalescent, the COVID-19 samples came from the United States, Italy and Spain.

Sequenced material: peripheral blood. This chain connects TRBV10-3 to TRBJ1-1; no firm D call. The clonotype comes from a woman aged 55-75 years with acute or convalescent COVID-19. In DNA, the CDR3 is TGTGCCATCAGTGGTTCCGAAAGGGAGAGGTCTGAAGCTTTCTTT. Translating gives CAISGSERERSEAFF.